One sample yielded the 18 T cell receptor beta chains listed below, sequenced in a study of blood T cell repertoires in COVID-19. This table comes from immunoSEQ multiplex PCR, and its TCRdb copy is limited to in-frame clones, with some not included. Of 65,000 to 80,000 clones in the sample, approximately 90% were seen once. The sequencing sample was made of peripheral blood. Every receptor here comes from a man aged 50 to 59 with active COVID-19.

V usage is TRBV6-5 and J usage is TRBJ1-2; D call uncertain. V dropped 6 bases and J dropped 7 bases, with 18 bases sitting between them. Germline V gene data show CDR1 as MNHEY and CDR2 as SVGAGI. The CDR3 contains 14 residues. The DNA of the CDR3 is TGTGCCAGCAGCCAGATCGCAGGCCCTGGTGGCTACACCTTC. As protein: CASSQIAGPGGYTF.

CDR3 nucleotide sequence: TGTGCCGGCCAACCGACAGGGTCAGGAAACACCATATATTTT. This sequence encodes CAGQPTGSGNTIYF. This chain uses TRBV7-9 with TRBJ1-3; 7 nucleotides agree with TRBD1. Germline CDR1 is SEHNR and CDR2 is FQNEAQ (reference sequence). The junction had 11 bases not matched to a gene; V was cut back by 11 bases and J by 4 bases. CDR3 length: 14 residues.

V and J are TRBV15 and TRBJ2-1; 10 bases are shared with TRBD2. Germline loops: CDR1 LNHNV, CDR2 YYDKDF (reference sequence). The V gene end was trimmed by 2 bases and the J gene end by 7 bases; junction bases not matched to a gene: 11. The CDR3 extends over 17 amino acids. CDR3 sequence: CATSRPLAGASRNEQFF. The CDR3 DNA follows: TGTGCCACCAGCAGACCGCTAGCGGGAGCCAGTCGGAATGAGCAGTTCTTC.

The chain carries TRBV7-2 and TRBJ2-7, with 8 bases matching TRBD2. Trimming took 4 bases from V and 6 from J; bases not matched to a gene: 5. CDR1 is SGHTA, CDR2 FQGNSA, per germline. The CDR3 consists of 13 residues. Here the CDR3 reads CASSWGTSREQYF. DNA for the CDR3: TGTGCCAGCAGCTGGGGGACTAGTCGCGAGCAGTACTTC.

The CDR3 region is CASSFGPSLQAFF. CDR3 nucleotides: TGTGCCAGCAGCTTTGGGCCTAGCTTACAAGCTTTCTTT. This chain links TRBV7-2 with TRBJ1-1; no reliable D call. Trimming shortened V by 3 bases and J by 9 bases, and 14 bases separated the two germline ends. The germline CDR1 and CDR2 sequences are SGHTA and FQGNSA. CDR3 size: 13 residues.

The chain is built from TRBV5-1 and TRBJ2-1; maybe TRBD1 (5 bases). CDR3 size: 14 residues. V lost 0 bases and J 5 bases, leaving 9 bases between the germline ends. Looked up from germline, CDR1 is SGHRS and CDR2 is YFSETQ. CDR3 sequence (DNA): TGCGCCAGCAGCTTGGGACAGCCTAACAATGAGCAGTTCTTC. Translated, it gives CASSLGQPNNEQFF.

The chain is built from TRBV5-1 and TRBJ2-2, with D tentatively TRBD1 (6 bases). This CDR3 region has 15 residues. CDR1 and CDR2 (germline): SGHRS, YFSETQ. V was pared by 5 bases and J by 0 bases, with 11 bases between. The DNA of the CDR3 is TGCGCCAGCAGAACGGGGACACCGAACACCGGGGAGCTGTTTTTT. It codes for CASRTGTPNTGELFF.

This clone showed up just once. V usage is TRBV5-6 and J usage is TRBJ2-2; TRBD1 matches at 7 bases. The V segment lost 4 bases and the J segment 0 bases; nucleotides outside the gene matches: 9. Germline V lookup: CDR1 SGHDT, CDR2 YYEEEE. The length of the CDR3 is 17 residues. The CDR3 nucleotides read TGTGCCAGCAGCCTCGGTTGGGGGACAGCGAACACCGGGGAGCTGTTTTTT. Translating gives CASSLGWGTANTGELFF.

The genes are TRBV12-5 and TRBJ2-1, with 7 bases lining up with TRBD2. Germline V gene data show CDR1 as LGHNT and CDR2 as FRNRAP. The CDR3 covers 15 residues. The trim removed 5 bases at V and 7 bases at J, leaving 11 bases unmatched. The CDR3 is CASGALAARGNEQFF. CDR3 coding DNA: TGTGCTAGTGGTGCCCTAGCGGCCCGAGGGAATGAGCAGTTCTTC.

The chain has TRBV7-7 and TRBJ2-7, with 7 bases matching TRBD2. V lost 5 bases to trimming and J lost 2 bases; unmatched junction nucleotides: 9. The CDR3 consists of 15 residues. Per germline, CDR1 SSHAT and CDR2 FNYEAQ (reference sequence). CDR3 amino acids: CASSPTAGEAYEQYF. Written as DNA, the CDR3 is TGTGCCAGCAGCCCCACGGCGGGGGAGGCCTACGAGCAGTACTTC.

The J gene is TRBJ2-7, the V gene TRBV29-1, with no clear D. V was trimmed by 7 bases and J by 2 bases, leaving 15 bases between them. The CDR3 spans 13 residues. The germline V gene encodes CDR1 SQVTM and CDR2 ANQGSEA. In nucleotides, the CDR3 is TGCAGCGCGCGACGACGGGTGGCCTACGAGCAGTACTTC. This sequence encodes CSARRRVAYEQYF.

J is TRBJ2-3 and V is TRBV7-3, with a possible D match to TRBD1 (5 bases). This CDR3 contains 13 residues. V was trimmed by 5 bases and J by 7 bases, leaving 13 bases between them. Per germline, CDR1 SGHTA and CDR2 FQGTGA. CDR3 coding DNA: TGTGCCAGCAGCACGAACCCAGGGAATACGCAGTATTTT. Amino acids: CASSTNPGNTQYF.

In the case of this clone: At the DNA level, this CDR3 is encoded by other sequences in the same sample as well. CDR3 residues: CASSRYGYTF. The CDR3 DNA reads as TGTGCCAGCAGTCGGTATGGCTACACCTTC. The V gene is TRBV28, the J gene TRBJ1-2; D ambiguous. The CDR3 contains 10 residues. Germline values: CDR1 MDHEN, CDR2 SYDVKM. The V end lost 5 bases, the J end lost 5 bases, and 3 bases lay between the germline ends.

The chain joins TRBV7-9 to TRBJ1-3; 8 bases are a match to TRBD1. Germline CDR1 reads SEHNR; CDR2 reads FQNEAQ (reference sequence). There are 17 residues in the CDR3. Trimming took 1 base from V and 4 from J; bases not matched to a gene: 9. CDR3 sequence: CASSLGQGIVSGNTIYF. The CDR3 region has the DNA TGTGCCAGCAGCTTAGGACAGGGGATCGTTAGCGGAAACACCATATATTTT. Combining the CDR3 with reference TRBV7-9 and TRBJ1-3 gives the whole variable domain DTGVSQNPRHKITKRGQNVTFRCDPISEHNRLYWYRQTLGQGPEFLTYFQNEAQLEKSRLLSDRFSAERPKGSFSTLEIQRTEQGDSAMYLCASSLGQGIVSGNTIYFGEGSWLTVV.

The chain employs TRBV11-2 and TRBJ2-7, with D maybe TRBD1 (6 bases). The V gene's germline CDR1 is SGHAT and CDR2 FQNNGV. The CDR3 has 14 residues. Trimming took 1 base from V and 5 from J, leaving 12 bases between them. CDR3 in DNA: TGTGCCAGCAGCTTAGGTCGTGGGGGCCACGAGCAGTACTTC. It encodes CASSLGRGGHEQYF.

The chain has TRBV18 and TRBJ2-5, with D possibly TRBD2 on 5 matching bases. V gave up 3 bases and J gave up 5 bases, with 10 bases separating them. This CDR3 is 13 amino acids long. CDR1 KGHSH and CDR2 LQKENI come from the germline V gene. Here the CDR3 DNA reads TGTGCCAGCTCACCCCCTCGGGGTGAGACCCAGTACTTC. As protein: CASSPPRGETQYF. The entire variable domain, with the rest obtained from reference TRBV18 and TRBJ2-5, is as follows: NAGVMQNPRHLVRRRGQEARLRCSPMKGHSHVYWYRQLPEEGLKFMVYLQKENIIDESGMPKERFSAEFPKEGPSILRIQQVVRGDSAAYFCASSPPRGETQYFGPGTRLLVL.

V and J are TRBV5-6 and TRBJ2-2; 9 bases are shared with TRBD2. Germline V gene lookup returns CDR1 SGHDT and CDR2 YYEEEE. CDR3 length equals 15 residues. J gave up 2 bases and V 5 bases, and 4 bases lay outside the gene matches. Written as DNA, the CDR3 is TGTGCCAGCAGGGAGCGGGGGGCCAACACCGGGGAGCTGTTTTTT. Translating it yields CASRERGANTGELFF.

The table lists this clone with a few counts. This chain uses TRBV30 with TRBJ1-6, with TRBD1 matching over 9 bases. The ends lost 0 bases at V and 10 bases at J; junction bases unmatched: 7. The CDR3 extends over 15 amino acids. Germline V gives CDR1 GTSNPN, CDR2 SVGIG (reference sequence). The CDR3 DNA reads TGTGCCTGGAGTGTTGTGACAGGGGGATTCTCACCCCTCCACTTT. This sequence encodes CAWSVVTGGFSPLHF.